This TCR beta chain stems from a study of high-grade serous ovarian cancer treatment subgroups. The germline gives CDR1 WSHSY, CDR2 SAAADI. There are 16 residues in the CDR3. The trim removed 5 bases at V and 3 bases at J, leaving 9 bases unmatched. The tumor samples were collected prior to definitive surgery or chemotherapy. Using immunoSEQ multiplex PCR, the repertoire was profiled, and TCRdb retains in-frame clones only, with some absent. The sample records 2,000 or so clones, 65% to 70% being singletons. The sequence was obtained from a human donor with high-grade serous ovarian cancer. This chain joins TRBV10-2 and TRBJ2-7, with 11 bases identical to TRBD1. Material: tumor tissue. The CDR3 bases are TGCGCCAGCAGTAAAACTGCCGGGACAGGGGGCTACGAGCAGTACTTC. Translated, it gives CASSKTAGTGGYEQYF.